The 30 T cell receptor beta chains below come from one sample, sequenced in a study of T cell responses to AZD1222 COVID-19 vaccine. Produced via immunoSEQ multiplex PCR; TCRdb's table is partial and in-frame only. Of 150,000 or so clones listed, around 92% were seen once; the top ten hold about 3.8%. Source: peripheral blood, taken 28 days after the second AZD1222 dose. The receptor set was obtained from an adult who received the AZD1222 COVID-19 vaccine.

The CDR3 spells CASSQGTGGNSPLHF. CDR3 nucleotide sequence: TGTGCCAGCAGCCAAGGCACAGGGGGTAATTCACCCCTCCACTTT. The chain recombines TRBV14 with TRBJ1-6; 8 bases map to TRBD1. V trimming: 1 base; J trimming: 6 bases; junction bases outside the gene matches: 2. The CDR3 is made up of 15 amino acids. The germline V gene encodes CDR1 SGHDN and CDR2 FVKESK. The whole variable domain, remainder taken from reference TRBV14 and TRBJ1-6, is EAGVTQFPSHSVIEKGQTVTLRCDPISGHDNLYWYRRVMGKEIKFLLHFVKESKQDESGMPNNRFLAERTGGTYSTLKVQPAELEDSGVYFCASSQGTGGNSPLHFGNGTRLTVT.

This clone showed up just a few times. J is TRBJ1-6 and V is TRBV5-1; D perhaps matches TRBD1 (6 bases). CDR3 size: 15 residues. V was clipped by 4 bases and J by 6 bases, with 14 bases between them. Per germline, CDR1 SGHRS and CDR2 YFSETQ. The CDR3 spells CASSPETGSNSPLHF. The CDR3 DNA reads as TGCGCCAGCAGCCCCGAGACAGGTTCTAATTCACCCCTCCACTTT.

The genes are TRBV6-2 or TRBV6-3 and TRBJ2-5, with D possibly being TRBD1 or TRBD2 (5 bases each). Germline loops: CDR1 MNHEY, CDR2 SVGEGT. Trimming shortened V by 5 bases and J by 2 bases, and 15 bases separated the two germline ends. CDR3 length: 15 residues. In DNA, the CDR3 is TGTGCCAGCAGTGTACGGGACCCCCCTCAAGAGACCCAGTACTTC. Residues: CASSVRDPPQETQYF.

The CDR3 reads CASSPNRLNSGNTIYF. CDR3 DNA: TGTGCCAGCAGCCCTAACAGGCTAAACTCTGGAAACACCATATATTTT. The chain employs TRBV6-2 or TRBV6-3 and TRBJ1-3, with a possible D match to TRBD1 (5 bases). V was cut by 6 bases and J by 0 bases, with 15 bases left in between. The germline gives CDR1 MNHEY, CDR2 SVGEGT. The CDR3 consists of 16 residues.

This chain connects TRBV4-2 to TRBJ2-7; tentative D call: TRBD2 (5 bases). The germline gives CDR1 LGHNA, CDR2 YNFKEQ. V was clipped by 3 bases and J by 6 bases, with 15 bases between them. The CDR3 is made up of 14 amino acids. The CDR3 loop reads CASSQDSGWREQYF. The CDR3, as DNA: TGTGCCAGCAGCCAGGATTCGGGATGGCGCGAGCAGTACTTC.

J is TRBJ2-2 and V is TRBV2; TRBD1 aligns across 7 bases. The germline V gene encodes CDR1 SNHLY and CDR2 FYNNEI. This CDR3 comprises 15 residues. V gave up 5 bases and J gave up 5 bases; unmatched junction bases: 8. CDR3 coding DNA: TGTGCCAGCAGTTTTGACAGGGTGGGAACCGGGGAGCTGTTTTTT. Its translation is CASSFDRVGTGELFF.

The genes are TRBV28 and TRBJ1-1, with D possibly matching TRBD1 (6 bases). V was cut by 3 bases and J by 7 bases, with 15 bases left in between. Germline V gene data show CDR1 as MDHEN and CDR2 as SYDVKM. The CDR3 sequence is 14 residues long. In DNA, the CDR3 is TGTGCCAGCAGTTTTTACGTGGGGGGCAGTGAAGCTTTCTTT. This sequence encodes CASSFYVGGSEAFF.

This chain joins TRBV28 and TRBJ1-2, with no clear D. CDR1 and CDR2 (germline): MDHEN, SYDVKM. V was pared by 2 bases and J by 1 base, with 5 bases between. There are 13 residues in the CDR3. The CDR3 loop reads CASSLKYNYGYTF. CDR3 in DNA: TGTGCCAGCAGTTTAAAGTATAACTATGGCTACACCTTC.

This clone was seen a few times. The gene calls are TRBV3-1 (or the pseudogene TRBV3-2) and TRBJ2-3, with TRBD2 as a possible D gene (6 bases). The length of the CDR3 is 15 residues. Germline CDR1 reads LGHDT; CDR2 reads YNNKEL (reference sequence). V was pared by 4 bases and J by 6 bases, with 17 bases between. This CDR3 is CASSPLAVSLDTQYF. In nucleotides, the CDR3 is TGTGCCAGCAGCCCCTTAGCGGTTTCGCTGGATACGCAGTATTTT.

The V call is TRBV6-5, the J call TRBJ2-1, with 7 bases matching TRBD2. Germline V lookup: CDR1 MNHEY, CDR2 SVGAGI. The CDR3 consists of 15 residues. J was trimmed by 0 bases and V by 5 bases; bases with no gene match: 4. CDR3 sequence (DNA): TGTGCCAGCAGTAAGAGCGGGGCCTCCTACAATGAGCAGTTCTTC. This codes for CASSKSGASYNEQFF.

This chain links TRBV28 with TRBJ2-7; D remains unclear. The CDR3 contains 12 residues. Germline V CDR1 and CDR2: MDHEN, SYDVKM. V lost 3 bases and J 0 bases, leaving 3 bases between the germline ends. The CDR3 DNA reads as TGTGCCAGCAGTTTCCCCTCCTACGAGCAGTACTTC. As protein: CASSFPSYEQYF. Based on the CDR3 plus reference TRBV28 and TRBJ2-7, the full variable domain is DVKVTQSSRYLVKRTGEKVFLECVQDMDHENMFWYRQDPGLGLRLIYFSYDVKMKEKGDIPEGYSVSREKKERFSLILESASTNQTSMYLCASSFPSYEQYFGPGTRLTVT.

The rearrangement links TRBV6-5 to TRBJ1-3; 9 nucleotides agree with TRBD1. The CDR3 contains 14 residues. V trimming: 6 bases; J trimming: 2 bases; junction bases outside the gene matches: 2. Germline CDR1 and CDR2: MNHEY and SVGAGI. CDR3 loop: CASRRQGAGNTIYF. The CDR3 nucleotides read TGTGCCAGCAGGAGACAGGGGGCTGGAAACACCATATATTTT.

V usage is TRBV7-2 and J usage is TRBJ2-5, with D unresolved. This CDR3 is 14 amino acids long. The V end lost 5 bases, the J end lost 1 base, and 11 bases lay between the germline ends. CDR1 and CDR2 from the germline V gene are SGHTA and FQGNSA. In DNA, the CDR3 is TGTGCCAGCAGCCGCCAGGTGTTCCAAGAGACCCAGTACTTC. Translation: CASSRQVFQETQYF.

This clone appeared once. The J gene is TRBJ2-7, the V gene TRBV18; D gene unclear. The CDR3 has 13 amino acids. Per germline, CDR1 KGHSH and CDR2 LQKENI. Trimming left V 3 bases short and J 4 bases short, with 10 bases between. In DNA form, the CDR3 reads TGTGCCAGCTCACCCCCATTTACTTACGAGCAGTACTTC. This encodes CASSPPFTYEQYF.

This chain uses TRBV28 with TRBJ1-5; weak D call: TRBD1 (6 bases). V lost 1 base and J 7 bases, leaving 11 bases between the germline ends. Germline V gene lookup returns CDR1 MDHEN and CDR2 SYDVKM. CDR3 length equals 14 residues. This CDR3 is CASSLLQGMQPQHF. DNA for the CDR3: TGTGCCAGCAGTTTATTACAGGGCATGCAGCCCCAGCATTTT.

The gene calls are TRBV5-1 and TRBJ2-1, with D possibly TRBD1 on 6 matching bases. The CDR3 length is 13 residues. In germline, CDR1 is SGHRS, CDR2 YFSETQ. The V end was cut by 7 bases, the J end by 1 base, with 9 bases between. The CDR3 loop is CASGQPSYNEQFF. In nucleotides, the CDR3 is TGCGCCAGCGGACAGCCGTCCTACAATGAGCAGTTCTTC.

V and J are TRBV16 and TRBJ2-2; 10 bases align to TRBD2. V was pared by 2 bases and J by 0 bases, with 3 bases of the junction left unmatched. The CDR3 consists of 17 residues. Germline V gene data show CDR1 as KGHSY and CDR2 as FQNENV. CDR3 amino acids: CASSQRAGGSNTGELFF. The CDR3 bases are TGTGCCAGCAGCCAAAGAGCGGGAGGGTCGAACACCGGGGAGCTGTTTTTT.

The chain joins TRBV18 to TRBJ1-5, with a possible D match to TRBD1 (5 bases). Germline CDR1 KGHSH, CDR2 LQKENI. V was pared by 3 bases and J by 3 bases, with 15 bases between. This CDR3 spans 16 amino acids. The CDR3 sequence: CASSPSPDSDNQPQHF. CDR3 in DNA: TGTGCCAGCTCACCGTCCCCTGACAGTGACAATCAGCCCCAGCATTTT. Full variable domain (remainder filled in from reference TRBV18 and TRBJ1-5): NAGVMQNPRHLVRRRGQEARLRCSPMKGHSHVYWYRQLPEEGLKFMVYLQKENIIDESGMPKERFSAEFPKEGPSILRIQQVVRGDSAAYFCASSPSPDSDNQPQHFGDGTRLSIL.

J is TRBJ2-3 and V is TRBV4-3; unclear D gene. Germline CDR1 reads LGHNA; CDR2 reads YSLEER. This CDR3 is 15 amino acids long. V was trimmed by 0 bases and J by 3 bases, leaving 10 bases between them. The CDR3 sequence: CASSQESSRTDTQYF. Written as DNA, the CDR3 is TGCGCCAGCAGCCAAGAAAGTTCCAGAACAGATACGCAGTATTTT.

The chain joins TRBV6-2 or TRBV6-3 to TRBJ1-2, with a weak D call TRBD1 (5 bases). V was pared by 0 bases and J by 2 bases, with 10 bases between. CDR3 size: 15 residues. CDR1 MNHEY and CDR2 SVGEGT come from the germline V gene. The CDR3 DNA sequence: TGTGCCAGCAGTTACTCGGGGCGTCCGAACTATGGCTACACCTTC. Its translation: CASSYSGRPNYGYTF.

The chain recombines TRBV21-1 with TRBJ1-1; the listed D gene, TRBD1, was not tested against the DNA. TRBV21-1 is marked as a pseudogene. The CDR3 runs to 13 residues. Here the CDR3 reads CASSTTGPTEAFF. CDR3 nucleotides: TGTGCCAGCAGTACTACAGGGCCCACTGAAGCTTTCTTT.

The chain recombines TRBV7-9 with TRBJ2-7, with D tentatively TRBD1 or TRBD2 (5 bases each). The CDR3 is 15 residues long. V lost 5 bases to trimming and J lost 7 bases, with 21 bases between them. Looked up from germline, CDR1 is SEHNR and CDR2 is FQNEAQ (reference sequence). The CDR3 DNA reads TGTGCCAGCAGCCTGAGGGGAATCTCCTCCTGGGAGCAGTACTTC. This codes for CASSLRGISSWEQYF.

This rearrangement joins TRBV27 to TRBJ2-7; D unclear. In germline, CDR1 is MNHEY, CDR2 SMNVEV (reference sequence). The V gene lost 5 bases and the J gene lost 0 bases, with 11 bases spanning the gap. The CDR3 covers 14 residues. The CDR3 region has the DNA TGTGCCAGCAGTCAATGGGTTAGCTCCTACGAGCAGTACTTC. Protein sequence: CASSQWVSSYEQYF.

CDR3 residues: CASSIQEGEQYF. DNA for the CDR3: TGTGCCAGCAGCATACAGGAGGGCGAGCAGTACTTC. The J gene is TRBJ2-7, the V gene TRBV7-9; D may be TRBD2 (6 bases). The CDR3 covers 12 residues. Germline lookup yields CDR1 SEHNR and CDR2 FQNEAQ (reference sequence). V was pared by 5 bases and J by 6 bases, with 11 bases between.

This clone showed up just once. The genes are TRBV4-1 and TRBJ2-7, with TRBD1 matching over 9 bases. Germline loops: CDR1 MGHRA, CDR2 YSYEKL. The CDR3 consists of 15 residues. Germline trimming cut 2 bases from V and 6 bases from J; bases unmatched to any gene: 8. CDR3 in amino acids: CASSQRDREVAEQYF. CDR3 DNA sequence: TGCGCCAGCAGCCAAAGGGACAGGGAAGTCGCCGAGCAGTACTTC.

V gene TRBV18 combines with J gene TRBJ2-1, with TRBD2 matching over 11 bases. This CDR3 is built from 17 residues. V lost 2 bases and J lost 4; bases outside the gene matches: 7. Germline CDR1 is KGHSH and CDR2 is LQKENI. The CDR3 spells CASSPNPGLADYNEQFF. CDR3 coding DNA: TGTGCCAGCTCACCAAACCCGGGACTAGCGGATTACAATGAGCAGTTCTTC.

The rearrangement links TRBV7-9 to TRBJ2-7; D is unresolved. The V end was cut by 5 bases, the J end by 7 bases, with 18 bases between. From germline, CDR1 is SEHNR and CDR2 FQNEAQ (reference sequence). The CDR3 spans 14 residues. The CDR3 spells CASSATHPPQEQYF. Here the CDR3 DNA reads TGTGCCAGCAGCGCTACTCACCCCCCACAAGAGCAGTACTTC.

This clone showed up just once. J is TRBJ1-6 and V is TRBV6-5, with D maybe TRBD1 (5 bases). Per the germline V gene, CDR1 is MNHEY and CDR2 is SVGAGI. Between the trimmed V and J ends, which lost 7 bases and 7 bases, there was a span of 14 bases. The CDR3 consists of 14 residues. CDR3 region: CASTARDQNSPLHF. The CDR3 DNA follows: TGTGCCAGCACCGCCAGGGACCAAAATTCACCCCTCCACTTT.

V gene TRBV6-5 combines with J gene TRBJ1-1, with D possibly TRBD1 on 5 matching bases. Per the germline V gene, CDR1 is MNHEY and CDR2 is SVGAGI. The CDR3 covers 13 residues. V shed 6 bases and J shed 2 bases, with 10 bases lying between them. The CDR3 nucleotides read TGTGCCAGCAGACTCGGGGGAAACACTGAAGCTTTCTTT. It specifies CASRLGGNTEAFF.

This chain joins TRBV11-2 and TRBJ2-7; D tentatively fits TRBD1 or TRBD2 (5 bases each). Germline V gene lookup returns CDR1 SGHAT and CDR2 FQNNGV. The CDR3 is 13 amino acids. Trimming removed 5 bases at V and 2 bases at J, with 10 bases between. This CDR3 is CASSRDPAYEQYF. CDR3 bases: TGTGCCAGCAGCAGGGACCCAGCCTACGAGCAGTACTTC.